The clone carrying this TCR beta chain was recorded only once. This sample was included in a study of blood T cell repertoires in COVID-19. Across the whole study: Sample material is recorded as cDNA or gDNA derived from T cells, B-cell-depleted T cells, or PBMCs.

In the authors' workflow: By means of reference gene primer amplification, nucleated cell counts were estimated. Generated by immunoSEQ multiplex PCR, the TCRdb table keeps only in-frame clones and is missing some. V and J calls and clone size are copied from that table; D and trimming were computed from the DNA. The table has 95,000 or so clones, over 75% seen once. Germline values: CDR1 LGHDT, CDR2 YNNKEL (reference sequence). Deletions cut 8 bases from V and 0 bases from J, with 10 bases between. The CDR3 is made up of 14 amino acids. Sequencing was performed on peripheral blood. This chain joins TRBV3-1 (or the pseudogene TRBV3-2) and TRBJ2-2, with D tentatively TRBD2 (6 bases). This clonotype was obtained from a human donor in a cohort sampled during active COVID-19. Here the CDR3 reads CASSGTPNTGELFF. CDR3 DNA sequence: TGTGCCAGCTCAGGGACTCCGAACACCGGGGAGCTGTTTTTT.